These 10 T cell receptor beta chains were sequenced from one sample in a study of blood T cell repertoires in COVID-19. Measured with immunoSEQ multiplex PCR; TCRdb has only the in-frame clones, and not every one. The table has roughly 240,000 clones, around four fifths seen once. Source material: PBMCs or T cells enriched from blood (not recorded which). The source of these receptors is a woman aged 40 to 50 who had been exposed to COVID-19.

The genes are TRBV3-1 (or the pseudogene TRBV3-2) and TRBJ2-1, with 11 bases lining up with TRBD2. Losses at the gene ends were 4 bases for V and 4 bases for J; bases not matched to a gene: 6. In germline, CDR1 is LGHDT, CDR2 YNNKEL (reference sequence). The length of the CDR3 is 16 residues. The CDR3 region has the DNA TGTGCCAGCAGCCTGATGACTAGCGGGGCTTACAATGAGCAGTTCTTC. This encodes CASSLMTSGAYNEQFF.

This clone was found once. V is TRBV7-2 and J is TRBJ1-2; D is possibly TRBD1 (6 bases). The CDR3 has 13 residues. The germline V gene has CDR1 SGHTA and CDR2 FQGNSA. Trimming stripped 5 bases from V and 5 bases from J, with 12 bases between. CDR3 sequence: CASSRDNQYGYTF. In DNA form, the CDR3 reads TGTGCCAGCAGCCGGGACAACCAGTATGGCTACACCTTC.

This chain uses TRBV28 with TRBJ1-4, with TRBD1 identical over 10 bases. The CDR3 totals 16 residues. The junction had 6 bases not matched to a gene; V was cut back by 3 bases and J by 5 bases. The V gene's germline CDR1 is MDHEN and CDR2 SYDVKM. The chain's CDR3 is CASSFLPGQGNEKLFF. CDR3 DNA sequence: TGTGCCAGCAGTTTCCTCCCGGGACAGGGGAATGAAAAACTGTTTTTT.

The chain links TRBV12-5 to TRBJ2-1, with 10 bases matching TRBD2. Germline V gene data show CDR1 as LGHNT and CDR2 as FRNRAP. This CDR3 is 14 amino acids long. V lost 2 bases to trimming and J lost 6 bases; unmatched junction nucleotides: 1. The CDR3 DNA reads TGTGCTAGTGGTTTGAGCGGGGGGGGCAATGAGCAGTTCTTC. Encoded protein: CASGLSGGGNEQFF.

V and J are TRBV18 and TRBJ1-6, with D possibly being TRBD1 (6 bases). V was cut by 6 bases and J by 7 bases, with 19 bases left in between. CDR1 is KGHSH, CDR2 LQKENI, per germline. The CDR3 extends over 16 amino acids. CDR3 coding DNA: TGTGCCAGCTCGCCTACCAGTTTCAGGGGAAATTCACCCCTCCACTTT. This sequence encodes CASSPTSFRGNSPLHF.

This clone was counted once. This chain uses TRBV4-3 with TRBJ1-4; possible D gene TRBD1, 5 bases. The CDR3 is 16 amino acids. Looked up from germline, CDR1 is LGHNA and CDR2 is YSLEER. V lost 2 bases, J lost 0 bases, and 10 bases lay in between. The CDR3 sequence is CASSQSPQATNEKLFF. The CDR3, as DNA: TGCGCCAGCAGCCAATCACCACAGGCAACTAATGAAAAACTGTTTTTT.

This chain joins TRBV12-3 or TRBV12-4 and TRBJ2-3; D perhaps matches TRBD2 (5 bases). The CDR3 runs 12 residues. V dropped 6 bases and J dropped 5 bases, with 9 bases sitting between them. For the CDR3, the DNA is TGTGCCAGCAGGTGGGAGTTAGATACGCAGTATTTT. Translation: CASRWELDTQYF.

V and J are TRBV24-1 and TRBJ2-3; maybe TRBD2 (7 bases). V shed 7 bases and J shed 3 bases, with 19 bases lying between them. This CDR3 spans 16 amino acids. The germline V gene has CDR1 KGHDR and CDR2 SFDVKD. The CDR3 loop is CATRGSRGGPTDTQYF. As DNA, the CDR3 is TGTGCCACCAGGGGGTCGAGGGGGGGCCCTACAGATACGCAGTATTTT.

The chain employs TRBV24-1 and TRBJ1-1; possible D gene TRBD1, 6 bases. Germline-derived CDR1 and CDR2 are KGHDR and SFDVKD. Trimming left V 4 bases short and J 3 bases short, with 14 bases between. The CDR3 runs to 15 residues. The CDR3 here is CATSEGQGMDTEAFF. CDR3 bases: TGTGCCACCAGTGAGGGGCAGGGGATGGACACTGAAGCTTTCTTT.

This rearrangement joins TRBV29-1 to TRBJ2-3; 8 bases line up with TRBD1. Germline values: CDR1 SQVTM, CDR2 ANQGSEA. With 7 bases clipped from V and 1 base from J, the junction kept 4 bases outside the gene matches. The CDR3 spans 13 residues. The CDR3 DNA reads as TGCAGCGGTGGACAGGGTGGCACAGATACGCAGTATTTT. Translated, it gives CSGGQGGTDTQYF.